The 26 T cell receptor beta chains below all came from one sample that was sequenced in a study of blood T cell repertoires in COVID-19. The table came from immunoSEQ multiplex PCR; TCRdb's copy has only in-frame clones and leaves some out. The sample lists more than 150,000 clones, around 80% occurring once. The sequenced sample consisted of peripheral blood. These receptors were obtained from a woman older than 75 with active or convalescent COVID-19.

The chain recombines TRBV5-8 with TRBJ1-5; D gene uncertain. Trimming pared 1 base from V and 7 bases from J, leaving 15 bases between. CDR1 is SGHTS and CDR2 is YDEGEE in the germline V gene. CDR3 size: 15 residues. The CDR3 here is CASSLRFSGRQPQHF. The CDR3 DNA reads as TGTGCCAGCAGCTTGAGGTTTTCGGGTCGCCAGCCCCAGCATTTT.

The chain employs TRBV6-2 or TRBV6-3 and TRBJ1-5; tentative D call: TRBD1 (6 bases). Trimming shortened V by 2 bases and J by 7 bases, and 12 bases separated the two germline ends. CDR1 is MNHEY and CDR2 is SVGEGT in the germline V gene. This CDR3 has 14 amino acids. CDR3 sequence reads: CASSYGGPGQPQHF. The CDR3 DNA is TGTGCCAGCAGTTACGGGGGCCCGGGGCAGCCCCAGCATTTT.

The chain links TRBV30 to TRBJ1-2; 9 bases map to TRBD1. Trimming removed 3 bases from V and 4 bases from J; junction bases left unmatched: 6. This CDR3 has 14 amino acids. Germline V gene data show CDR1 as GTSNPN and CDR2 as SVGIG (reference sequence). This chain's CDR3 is CAWRQGAHSYGYTF. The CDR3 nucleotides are TGTGCCTGGAGACAGGGGGCTCACAGCTATGGCTACACCTTC.

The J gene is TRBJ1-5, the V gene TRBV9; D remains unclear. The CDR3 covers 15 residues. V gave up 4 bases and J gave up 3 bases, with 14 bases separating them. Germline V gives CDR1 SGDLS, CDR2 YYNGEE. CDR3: CASSPGGLYNQPQHF. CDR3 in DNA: TGTGCCAGCAGCCCAGGTGGGCTCTACAATCAGCCCCAGCATTTT.

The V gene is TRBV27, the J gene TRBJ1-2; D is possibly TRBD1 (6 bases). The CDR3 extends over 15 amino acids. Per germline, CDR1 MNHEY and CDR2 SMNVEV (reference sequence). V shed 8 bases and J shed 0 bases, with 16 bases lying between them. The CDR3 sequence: CASALRGRANYGYTF. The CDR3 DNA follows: TGTGCCAGCGCCCTCAGGGGCCGTGCTAACTATGGCTACACCTTC.

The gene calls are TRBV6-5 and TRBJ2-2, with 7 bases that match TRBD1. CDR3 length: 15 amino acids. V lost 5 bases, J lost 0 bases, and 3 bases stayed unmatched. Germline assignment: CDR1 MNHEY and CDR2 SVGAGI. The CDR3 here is CASSQTGTNTGELFF. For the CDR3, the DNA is TGTGCCAGCAGTCAGACAGGGACGAACACCGGGGAGCTGTTTTTT.

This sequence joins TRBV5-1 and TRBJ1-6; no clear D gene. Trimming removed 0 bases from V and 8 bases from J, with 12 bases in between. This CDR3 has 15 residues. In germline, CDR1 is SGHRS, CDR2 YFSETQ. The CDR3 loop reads CASSLVGPRYSPLHF. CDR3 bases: TGCGCCAGCAGCTTGGTTGGGCCCCGTTATTCACCCCTCCACTTT. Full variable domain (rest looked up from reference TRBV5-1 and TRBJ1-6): KAGVTQTPRYLIKTRGQQVTLSCSPISGHRSVSWYQQTPGQGLQFLFEYFSETQRNKGNFPGRFSGRQFSNSRSEMNVSTLELGDSALYLCASSLVGPRYSPLHFGNGTRLTVT.

CDR3 amino acids: CASSKREGWWTEAFF. CDR3 sequence (DNA): TGTGCCAGTAGTAAGCGGGAGGGTTGGTGGACTGAAGCTTTCTTT. This sequence joins TRBV19 and TRBJ1-1; D is unclear. The germline CDR1 and CDR2 sequences are LNHDA and SQIVND (reference sequence). The CDR3 consists of 15 residues. V was trimmed by 4 bases and J by 5 bases, leaving 17 bases between them.

The CDR3 sequence: CASSYGGSSYNEQFF. CDR3 bases: TGTGCCAGCAGTTACGGGGGGAGCTCCTACAATGAGCAGTTCTTC. V gene TRBV6-2 or TRBV6-3 combines with J gene TRBJ2-1; maybe TRBD2 (6 bases). Trimming left V 2 bases short and J 0 bases short, with 8 bases between. Germline CDR1 MNHEY, CDR2 SVGEGT. The CDR3 has 15 residues.

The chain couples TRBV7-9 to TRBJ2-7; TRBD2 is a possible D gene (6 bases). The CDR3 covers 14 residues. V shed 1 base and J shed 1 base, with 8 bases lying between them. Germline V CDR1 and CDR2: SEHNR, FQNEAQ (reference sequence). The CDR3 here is CASSLGGVSYEQYF. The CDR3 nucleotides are TGTGCCAGCAGCTTAGGCGGGGTGTCCTACGAGCAGTACTTC. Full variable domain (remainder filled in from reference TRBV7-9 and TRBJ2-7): DTGVSQNPRHKITKRGQNVTFRCDPISEHNRLYWYRQTLGQGPEFLTYFQNEAQLEKSRLLSDRFSAERPKGSFSTLEIQRTEQGDSAMYLCASSLGGVSYEQYFGPGTRLTVT.

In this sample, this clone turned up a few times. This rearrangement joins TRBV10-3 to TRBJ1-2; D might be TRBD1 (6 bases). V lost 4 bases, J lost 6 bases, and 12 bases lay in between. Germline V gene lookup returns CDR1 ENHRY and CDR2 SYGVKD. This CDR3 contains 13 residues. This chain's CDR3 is CAISVRAGDGYTF. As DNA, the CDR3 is TGTGCCATCAGTGTTCGGGCAGGGGATGGCTACACCTTC.

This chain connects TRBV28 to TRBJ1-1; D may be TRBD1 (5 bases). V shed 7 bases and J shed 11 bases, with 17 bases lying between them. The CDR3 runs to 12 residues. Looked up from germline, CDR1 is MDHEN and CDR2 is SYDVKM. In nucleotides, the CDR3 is TGTGCCAGCACTCGGGACTTTTTTGACGCTTTCTTT. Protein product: CASTRDFFDAFF.

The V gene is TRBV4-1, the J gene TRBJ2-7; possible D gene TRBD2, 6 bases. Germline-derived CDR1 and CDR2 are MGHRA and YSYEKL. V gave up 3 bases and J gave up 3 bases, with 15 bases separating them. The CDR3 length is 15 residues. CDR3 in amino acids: CASSQRLESYYEQYF. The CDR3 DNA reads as TGCGCCAGCAGCCAGCGACTAGAATCTTACTACGAGCAGTACTTC.

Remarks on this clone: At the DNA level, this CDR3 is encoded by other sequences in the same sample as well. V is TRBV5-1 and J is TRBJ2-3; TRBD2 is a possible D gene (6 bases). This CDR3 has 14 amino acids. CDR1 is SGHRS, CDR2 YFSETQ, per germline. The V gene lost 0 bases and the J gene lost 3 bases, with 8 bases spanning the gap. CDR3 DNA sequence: TGCGCCAGCAGCTTGGGGCGGGGAACAGATACGCAGTATTTT. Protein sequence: CASSLGRGTDTQYF. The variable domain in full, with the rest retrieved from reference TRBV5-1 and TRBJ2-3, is KAGVTQTPRYLIKTRGQQVTLSCSPISGHRSVSWYQQTPGQGLQFLFEYFSETQRNKGNFPGRFSGRQFSNSRSEMNVSTLELGDSALYLCASSLGRGTDTQYFGPGTRLTVL.

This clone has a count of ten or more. The CDR3 DNA follows: TGTGCCAGCAGTTTAACTTTAGGGACAGGCTACACCTTC. It translates to CASSLTLGTGYTF. This chain links TRBV27 with TRBJ1-2, with D possibly being TRBD1 (6 bases). Germline CDR1 reads MNHEY; CDR2 reads SMNVEV (reference sequence). The CDR3 spans 13 residues. V was clipped by 2 bases and J by 8 bases, with 12 bases between them.

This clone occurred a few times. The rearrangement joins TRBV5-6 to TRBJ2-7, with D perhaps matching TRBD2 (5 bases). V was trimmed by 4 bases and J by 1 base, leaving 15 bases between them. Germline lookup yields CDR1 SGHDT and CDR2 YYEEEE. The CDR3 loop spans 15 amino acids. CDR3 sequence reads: CASSLGGRFSYEQYF. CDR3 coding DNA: TGTGCCAGCAGCCTCGGCGGGCGGTTTTCCTACGAGCAGTACTTC.

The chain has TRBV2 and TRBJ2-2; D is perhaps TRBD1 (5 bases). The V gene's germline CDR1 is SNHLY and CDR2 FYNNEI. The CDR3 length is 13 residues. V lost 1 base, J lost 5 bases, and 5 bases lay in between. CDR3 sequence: CASSEEGTGELFF. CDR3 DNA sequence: TGTGCCAGCAGTGAAGAGGGGACCGGGGAGCTGTTTTTT.

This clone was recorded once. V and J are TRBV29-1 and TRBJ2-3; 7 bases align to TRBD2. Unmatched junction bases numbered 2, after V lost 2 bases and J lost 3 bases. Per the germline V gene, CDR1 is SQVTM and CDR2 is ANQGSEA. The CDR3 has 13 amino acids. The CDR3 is CSVEHGGTDTQYF. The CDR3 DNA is TGCAGCGTTGAACACGGGGGGACAGATACGCAGTATTTT.

The CDR3: CASSLSPDMNYGYTF. The CDR3 DNA sequence: TGTGCCAGCAGTTTATCCCCGGACATGAACTATGGCTACACCTTC. The V gene is TRBV28, the J gene TRBJ1-2; perhaps TRBD1 as D (5 bases). V lost 1 base and J 2 bases, leaving 11 bases between the germline ends. Germline V gene data show CDR1 as MDHEN and CDR2 as SYDVKM. CDR3 length: 15 residues.

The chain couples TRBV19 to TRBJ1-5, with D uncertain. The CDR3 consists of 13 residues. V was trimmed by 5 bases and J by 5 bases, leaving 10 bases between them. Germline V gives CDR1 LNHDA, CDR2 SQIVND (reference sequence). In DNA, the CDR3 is TGTGCCAGTAGTTTGCCCGGTTATCAGCCCCAGCATTTT. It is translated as CASSLPGYQPQHF.

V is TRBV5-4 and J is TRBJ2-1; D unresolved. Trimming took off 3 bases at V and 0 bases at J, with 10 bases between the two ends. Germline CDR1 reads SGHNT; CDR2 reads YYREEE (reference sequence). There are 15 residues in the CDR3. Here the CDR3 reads CASSSGISSYNEQFF. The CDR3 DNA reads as TGTGCCAGCAGCTCTGGCATCTCCTCCTACAATGAGCAGTTCTTC.

DNA of the CDR3: TGTGCCAGCAGGCCCAGGGTCTCCTACAATGAGCAGTTCTTC. Translated: CASRPRVSYNEQFF. The chain joins TRBV2 to TRBJ2-1, with D maybe TRBD1 (5 bases). The CDR3 runs 14 residues. V was cut by 6 bases and J by 0 bases, with 9 bases left in between. Germline-derived CDR1 and CDR2 are SNHLY and FYNNEI.

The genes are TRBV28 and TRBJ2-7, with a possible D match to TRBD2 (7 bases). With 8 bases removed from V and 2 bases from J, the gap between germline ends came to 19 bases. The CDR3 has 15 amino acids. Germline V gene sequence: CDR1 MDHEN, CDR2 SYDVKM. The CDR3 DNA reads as TGTGCCAGCTGGGGCGGGGCGGGGGCAGCCTACGAGCAGTACTTC. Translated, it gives CASWGGAGAAYEQYF. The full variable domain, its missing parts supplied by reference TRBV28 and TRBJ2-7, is DVKVTQSSRYLVKRTGEKVFLECVQDMDHENMFWYRQDPGLGLRLIYFSYDVKMKEKGDIPEGYSVSREKKERFSLILESASTNQTSMYLCASWGGAGAAYEQYFGPGTRLTVT.

CDR3 coding DNA: TGTGCCAGTAAAGGGGGGACAGAGAATTCACCCCTCCACTTT. It translates to CASKGGTENSPLHF. This chain uses TRBV19 with TRBJ1-6, with TRBD1 identical over 7 bases. Per germline, CDR1 LNHDA and CDR2 SQIVND (reference sequence). CDR3 length: 14 amino acids. V shed 7 bases and J 7 bases; nucleotides not matched to a gene: 7.

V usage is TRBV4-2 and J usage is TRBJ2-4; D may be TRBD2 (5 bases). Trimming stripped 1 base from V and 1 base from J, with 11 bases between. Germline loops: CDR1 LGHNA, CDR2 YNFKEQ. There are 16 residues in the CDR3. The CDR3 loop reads CASSQGLTGAKNIQYF. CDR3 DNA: TGTGCCAGCAGCCAAGGACTCACGGGGGCCAAAAACATTCAGTACTTC.

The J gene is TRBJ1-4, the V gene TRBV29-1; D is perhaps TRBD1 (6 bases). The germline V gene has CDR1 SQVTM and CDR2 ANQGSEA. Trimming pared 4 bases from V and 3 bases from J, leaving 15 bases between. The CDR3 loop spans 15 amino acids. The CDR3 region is CSVASQGTANEKLFF. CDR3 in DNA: TGCAGCGTTGCCTCACAGGGTACGGCTAATGAAAAACTGTTTTTT.